This TCR beta chain was profiled in a study of cytomegalovirus exposure and HLA in healthy donors. Whole-study results and caveats: The HLA-A and HLA-B alleles of most subjects were reportedly predicted accurately from TCR beta sequences. A later look showed TCR association rates differing by HLA locus, highest for DRB1 and lowest for HLA-C. The study listed some 160 cytomegalovirus-associated TCR beta chains.

Trimming took 4 bases from V and 9 from J, leaving 16 bases between them. Germline CDR1 is SGHAT and CDR2 is FQNNGV. This CDR3 is 15 amino acids long. This clone was counted a single time. Its antigen is unidentified. Primers included in the PCR were 60 Vbeta and 13 Jbeta primers. TCRdb keeps only in-frame clones here, not all; method: immunoSEQ multiplex PCR. The data show 100,000 or so clones, with roughly 80% seen just once and 2.5% to 3% held by the top ten. The sample comprised PBMCs. This TCR was sampled from a middle-aged man in good health and CMV-seronegative. The V call is TRBV11-2, the J call TRBJ1-6; D is undetermined. The CDR3 loop reads CASSYSGGASSPLHF. As DNA, the CDR3 is TGTGCCAGCAGCTATTCCGGAGGTGCGAGTTCACCCCTCCACTTT.